This is a list of T cell receptor beta chains from one sample in a study of T cells in Graves' hyperthyroidism and ophthalmopathy. TCRdb used MiXCR to reprocess the multiplex PCR reads, holding one entry per CDR3 protein. The sample has about 400,000 distinct CDR3 sequences, about 15% seen once; the top ten hold roughly 20%. Material: blood. These receptors came from a woman aged 55-75 years with Graves' ophthalmopathy. CDR3s include the opening cysteine and the closing phenylalanine or tryptophan. The D gene is left open where the match is weak. Size is omitted from some rows. Given values are once, few, many or a class for expanded clones.

V gene	J gene	D gene	clone size	CDR3 DNA	CDR3 protein
TRBV3-1	TRBJ2-1	TRBD2	many	TGTGCCAGCAGCCAAGATGGTGGACTAGCATTGTTCTTC	CASSQDGGLALFF
TRBV24-1	TRBJ2-5	.	many	TGTGCCACCAGTGACGGCGCTCGAGAGACCCAGTACTTC	CATSDGARETQYF
TRBV6-1	TRBJ2-4	.	.	TGTGCCAGCAGTGAGTATGGGCTAGCGGCCAAAAACATTCAGTACTTC	CASSEYGLAAKNIQYF
TRBV7-9	TRBJ2-5	.	many	TGTGCCAGCAGCTTCTCCAGGGGAGAGACCCAGTACTTC	CASSFSRGETQYF
TRBV7-2	TRBJ2-3	.	many	TGTGCCAGCAGCTTAGTAGGGGTTATCACAGATACGCAGTATTTT	CASSLVGVITDTQYF
TRBV28	TRBJ2-3	TRBD2	few	TGTGCCAGCAGTTTAGGCTCGGCTAGCGGAAGCACAGATACGCAGTATTTT	CASSLGSASGSTDTQYF
TRBV24-1	TRBJ2-1	TRBD2	few	TGTGCCACCAGTGATGCAACCATTAGCGGGGTTTACAATGAGCAGTTCTTC	CATSDATISGVYNEQFF
TRBV11-2	TRBJ2-3	.	many	TGTGCCAGCAGCTTAGATAGTGTTCTTGCAGATACGCAGTATTTT	CASSLDSVLADTQYF
TRBV29-1	TRBJ2-5	.	.	TGCAGCGGCAGACGAAGGGGAAACCAAGAGACCCAGTACTTC	CSGRRRGNQETQYF
TRBV6-1	TRBJ2-2	.	few	TGTGCCAGCAGTTTCGCCACCACCGGGGAGCTGTTTTTT	CASSFATTGELFF
TRBV6-2/TRBV6-3	TRBJ2-3	.	many	TGTGCCAGCAGCCGCGGACTCACAGATACGCAGTATTTT	CASSRGLTDTQYF
TRBV20-1	TRBJ2-2	TRBD1	few	TGCAGTGCAGGGACAGGCGTCGGGGAACTGTTTTTT	CSAGTGVGELFF
TRBV20-1	TRBJ1-2	TRBD1	.	TGCAGTGCAAGGACAGGGGCCACTAACTATGGCTACACCTTC	CSARTGATNYGYTF
TRBV6-1	TRBJ1-5	.	few	TGTGCCAGCAGTTCCCGGGGGTGGAATCAGCCCCAGCATTTT	CASSSRGWNQPQHF
TRBV30	TRBJ2-1	TRBD2	.	TGTGCCTGCCCTGGGACTAGCGGGACGAACAATGAGCAGTTCTTC	CACPGTSGTNNEQFF
TRBV13	TRBJ1-1	.	many	TGTGCCAGCCTCAGCCCGGCTGGGACTGAAGCTTTCTTT	CASLSPAGTEAFF
TRBV28	TRBJ2-7	TRBD1	many	TGTGCCAGCAGCATTGGACAGGATCTTTCCTACGAGCAGTACTTC	CASSIGQDLSYEQYF
TRBV12-3/TRBV12-4	TRBJ1-1	.	many	TGTGCCAGCAGTCCGGCAGGAAGTCAGAACACTGAAGCTTTCTTT	CASSPAGSQNTEAFF
TRBV5-1	TRBJ2-7	.	many	TGCGCCAGCAGCTTGGCTTCTAGGGACACCCCTCTGGACGAGCAGTACTTC	CASSLASRDTPLDEQYF
TRBV19	TRBJ2-3	.	.	TGTGCCAGTAGTGTCAGCAGGGGCGCAAGGGGAGATACGCAGTATTTT	CASSVSRGARGDTQYF
TRBV3-1	TRBJ2-5	TRBD1	many	TGTGCCAGCAGCCTTTTAACAGGGGTCGGAGAGACCCAGTACTTC	CASSLLTGVGETQYF
TRBV6-4	TRBJ1-2	.	.	TGTGCCAGCAGTGACTCCTGGGGCTATGGCTACACCTTC	CASSDSWGYGYTF
TRBV9	TRBJ2-1	.	few	TGTGCCAGCAGCGTAGGGGGTAGCGGTATTTACAATGAGCAGTTCTTC	CASSVGGSGIYNEQFF
TRBV28	TRBJ2-2	.	few	TGTGCCAGCAGTTTGTGGACCTCTCCCGGGGAGCTGTTTTTT	CASSLWTSPGELFF
TRBV29-1	TRBJ2-3	TRBD2	.	TGCAGCGTGGGGGGGGGTCGAGCAGATACGCAGTATTTT	CSVGGGRADTQYF
TRBV30	TRBJ2-3	TRBD2	many	TGTGCCTGGAGACTAGCGGGAAGCACAGATACGCAGTATTTT	CAWRLAGSTDTQYF
TRBV12-3/TRBV12-4	TRBJ2-4	.	many	TGTGCCAGGATAACAGGGCTAGCCAAAAACATTCAGTACTTC	CARITGLAKNIQYF
TRBV12-3/TRBV12-4	TRBJ2-7	.	.	TGTGCCAGCAGTTTTGGTCGTGCAGAACGAACCTACGAGCAGTACTTC	CASSFGRAERTYEQYF
TRBV20-1	TRBJ2-7	.	few	TGCAGTGCTAGGGCCTCCTACGAGCAGTACTTC	CSARASYEQYF
TRBV6-1	TRBJ1-6	.	many	TGTGCCAGCAGACGTGGGTATAATTCACCCCTCCACTTT	CASRRGYNSPLHF
TRBV2	TRBJ2-3	TRBD1	many	TGTGCCAGCCGACAGGGATTGTCCACAGATACGCAGTATTTT	CASRQGLSTDTQYF
TRBV20-1	TRBJ2-1	.	many	TGCAGTGCCATCAGGGGAGTTGGGGATGAGCAGTTCTTC	CSAIRGVGDEQFF
TRBV20-1	TRBJ2-3	TRBD1	once	TGCAGGGCGGGACAGGGGGCATCAGATACGCAGTATTTT	CRAGQGASDTQYF
TRBV5-1	TRBJ1-1	TRBD1	.	TGCGCCAGCAGCTGGTGGGACAGCCGGACTGAAGCTTTCTTT	CASSWWDSRTEAFF
TRBV6-2/TRBV6-3	TRBJ2-5	.	many	TGTGCCAGCAGTATACCGGGACGGCAAGAGACCCAGTACTTC	CASSIPGRQETQYF
TRBV29-1	TRBJ2-2	TRBD1	once	TGCAGCGCGGACAGGAGAGCCGGGGAGCTGCTTTTT	CSADRRAGELLF
TRBV5-1	TRBJ2-7	.	many	TGCGCCAGCACCCCCTCTTGGGCATCCGAGACCGAGCAGTACTTC	CASTPSWASETEQYF
TRBV3-1	TRBJ2-1	TRBD1	.	TGTGCCAGCAGCCAAGGGTATCGGACAGGGGGTGGCAATGAGCAGCTCTTC	CASSQGYRTGGGNEQLF
TRBV2	TRBJ2-1	TRBD2	many	TGTGCCAGCAGTGAATTTTCGGGACTAGCAGACTACAATGAGCAGTTCTTC	CASSEFSGLADYNEQFF
TRBV12-3/TRBV12-4	TRBJ1-1	.	many	TGTGCCAGCAGTTATAGGGTGAACACTGAAGCTTTCTTT	CASSYRVNTEAFF
TRBV10-1	TRBJ2-7	TRBD1	many	TGCGCCAGCAGTGACGTTGCGACAGGGATCTACGAGCAGTACTTC	CASSDVATGIYEQYF
TRBV12-3/TRBV12-4	TRBJ2-3	TRBD1	many	TGTGCCAGCAGACCACCTGGGACAGGCCGCACAGATACGCAGTATTTT	CASRPPGTGRTDTQYF
TRBV20-1	TRBJ2-1	.	many	TGCAGTGCTAGAGATTTGAGGGACTCCTACAATGAGCAGTTCTTC	CSARDLRDSYNEQFF
TRBV11-2	TRBJ2-5	.	many	TGTGCCAGCAGCTTAGCACGGGGGTACTTAGGAAAAGAGACCCAGTACTTC	CASSLARGYLGKETQYF
TRBV13	TRBJ2-7	TRBD1	many	TGTGCCAGCAGCTCCTACTCCCTGACAGGGATTAACGAGCAGTACTTC	CASSSYSLTGINEQYF
TRBV20-1	TRBJ2-1	TRBD2	.	TGCAGTGCTAGAGATCTGTGGGCTAGCGGGAGGGCCTTGGTTTACAATGAGCAGTTCTTC	CSARDLWASGRALVYNEQFF
TRBV28	TRBJ2-5	.	many	TGTGCCAGCAACGGACGGGGGGCGCATATGGGCGGAGTACAAGAGACCCAGTACTTC	CASNGRGAHMGGVQETQYF
TRBV19	TRBJ1-1	.	.	TGTGCCAGTAGTATTCAGGGCGTAGGCACTGAAGCTTTCTTT	CASSIQGVGTEAFF
TRBV2	TRBJ2-1	.	many	TGTGCCAGCAGTGAGGGCTCGGGTGAGCAGTTCTTC	CASSEGSGEQFF
TRBV7-9	TRBJ2-7	.	.	TGTGCCAGCAGCCCCACCCCAGGGGCTAACGAGCAGTACTTC	CASSPTPGANEQYF
TRBV5-1	TRBJ2-1	TRBD2	many	TGCGCCAGCAGCAGGACTAGCAACTCCTACAATGAGCAGTTCTTC	CASSRTSNSYNEQFF
TRBV20-1	TRBJ2-7	TRBD2	once	TGCAGTGCTAGAGATGGGACTAGCGGCACCTACGAGCAGTACTTC	CSARDGTSGTYEQYF
TRBV10-3	TRBJ2-3	TRBD1	few	TGTGCCACAGGAACCGGGACAGGGGTCTCAGATACGCAGTATTTT	CATGTGTGVSDTQYF
TRBV14	TRBJ2-2	TRBD2	.	TGTGCCAGCAGCCAATTTGGACTAGCGGGAGTCACCGGGGAGCTGTTTTTT	CASSQFGLAGVTGELFF
TRBV24-1	TRBJ1-5	TRBD1	.	TGTGCCACCAGTGATCCCAACAGGGGGCCCCAGCATTTT	CATSDPNRGPQHF
TRBV3-1	TRBJ1-5	TRBD1	many	TGTGCCAGCAGCCTATCCACAGGGGGTGATCAGCCCCAGCATTTT	CASSLSTGGDQPQHF
TRBV24-1	TRBJ2-5	.	few	TGTGCCACCAGTGACAATTTCCTCTCCGAGACCCAGTACTTC	CATSDNFLSETQYF